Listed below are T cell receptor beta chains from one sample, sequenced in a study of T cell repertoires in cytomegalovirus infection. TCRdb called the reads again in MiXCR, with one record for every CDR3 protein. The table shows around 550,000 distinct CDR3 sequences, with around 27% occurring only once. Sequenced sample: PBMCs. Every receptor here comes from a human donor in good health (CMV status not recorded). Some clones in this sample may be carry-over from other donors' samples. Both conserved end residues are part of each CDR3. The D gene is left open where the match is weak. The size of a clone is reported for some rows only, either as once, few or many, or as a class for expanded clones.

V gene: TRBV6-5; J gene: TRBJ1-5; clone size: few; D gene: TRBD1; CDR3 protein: CASSYSPPGTGFDQPQHF; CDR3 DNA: TGTGCCAGCAGTTACTCCCCCCCCGGGACAGGATTCGATCAGCCCCAGCATTTT
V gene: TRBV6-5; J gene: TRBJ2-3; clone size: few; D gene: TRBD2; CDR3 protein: CASSGLAGVGDTQYF; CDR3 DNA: TGTGCCAGCTCGGGACTAGCGGGAGTGGGAGATACGCAGTATTTT
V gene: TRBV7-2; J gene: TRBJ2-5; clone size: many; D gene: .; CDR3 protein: CASAKERDWYQETQYF; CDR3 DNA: TGTGCCAGCGCCAAAGAACGGGACTGGTACCAAGAGACCCAGTACTTC
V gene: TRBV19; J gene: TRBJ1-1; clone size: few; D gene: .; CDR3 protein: CASTRTANTEAFF; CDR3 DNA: TGTGCCAGTACGCGGACGGCGAACACTGAAGCTTTCTTT
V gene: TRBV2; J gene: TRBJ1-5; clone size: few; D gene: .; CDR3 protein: CASRDGQGLDQPQHF; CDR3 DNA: TGTGCCAGCAGGGACGGGCAGGGGTTGGACCAGCCCCAGCATTTT
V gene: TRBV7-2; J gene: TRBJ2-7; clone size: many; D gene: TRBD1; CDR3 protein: CASSRGTGAYEQYF; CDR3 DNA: TGTGCCAGCAGCCGAGGGACAGGGGCCTACGAGCAGTACTTC
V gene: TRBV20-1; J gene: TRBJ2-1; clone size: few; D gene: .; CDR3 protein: CSATWRATNEQFF; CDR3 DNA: TGCAGTGCTACTTGGCGGGCCACCAATGAGCAGTTCTTC
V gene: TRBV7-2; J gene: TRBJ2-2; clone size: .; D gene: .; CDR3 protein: CASSLIQGPGELFF; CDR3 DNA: TGTGCCAGCAGCTTAATACAGGGCCCCGGGGAGCTGTTTTTT
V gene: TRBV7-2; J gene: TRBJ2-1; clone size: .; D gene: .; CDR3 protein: CASSNFLQVPYNEQFF; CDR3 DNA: TGTGCCAGCAGCAATTTCCTGCAGGTTCCCTACAATGAGCAGTTCTTC
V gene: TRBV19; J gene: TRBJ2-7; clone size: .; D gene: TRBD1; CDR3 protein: CASTPGTGVYEQYF; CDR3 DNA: TGTGCCAGTACCCCTGGGACAGGGGTCTACGAGCAGTACTTC
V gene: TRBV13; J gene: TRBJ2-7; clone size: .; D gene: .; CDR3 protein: CASSLLRDKPYEQYF; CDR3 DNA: TGTGCCAGCAGCTTACTCAGGGACAAGCCCTACGAGCAGTACTTC
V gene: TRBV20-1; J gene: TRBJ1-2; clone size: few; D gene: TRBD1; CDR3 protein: CSARVTQGNPYGYTF; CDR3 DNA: TGCAGTGCTAGAGTTACACAGGGGAACCCCTATGGCTACACCTTC
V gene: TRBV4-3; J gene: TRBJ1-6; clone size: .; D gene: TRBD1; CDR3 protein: CASSQDPGTAYNSPLHF; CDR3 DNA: TGCGCCAGCAGCCAAGATCCAGGGACAGCTTATAATTCACCCCTCCACTTT
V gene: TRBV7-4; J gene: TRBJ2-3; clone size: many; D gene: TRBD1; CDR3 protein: CASSDAQGRRTQYF; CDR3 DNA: TGTGCCAGCAGCGACGCACAGGGGCGCAGGACGCAGTATTTT
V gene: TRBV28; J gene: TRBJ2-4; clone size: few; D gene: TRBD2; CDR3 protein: CASRTSGTGAKNIQYF; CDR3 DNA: TGTGCCAGCAGAACTAGCGGGACTGGGGCCAAAAACATTCAGTACTTC
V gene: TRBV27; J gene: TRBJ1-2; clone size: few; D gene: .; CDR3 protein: CASSFTGALGYGYTF; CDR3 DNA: TGTGCCAGCAGTTTCACTGGGGCCCTCGGCTACGGCTACACCTTC
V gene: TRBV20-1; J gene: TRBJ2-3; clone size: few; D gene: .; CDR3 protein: CSATNRDTQYF; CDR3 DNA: TGCAGTGCGACAAATAGGGATACGCAGTATTTT
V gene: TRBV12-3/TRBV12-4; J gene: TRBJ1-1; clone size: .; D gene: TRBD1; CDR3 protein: CASSQQGAGTEAFF; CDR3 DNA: TGTGCCAGCAGTCAACAGGGGGCAGGGACTGAAGCTTTCTTT
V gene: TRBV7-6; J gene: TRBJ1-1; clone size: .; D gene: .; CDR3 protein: CASSYPGVVTEAFF; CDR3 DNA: TGTGCCAGCAGCTACCCTGGGGTGGTCACTGAAGCTTTCTTT
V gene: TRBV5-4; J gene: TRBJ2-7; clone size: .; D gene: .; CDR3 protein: CASSPGLEYDYEQYF; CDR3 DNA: TGTGCCAGCAGCCCGGGACTCGAATACGACTACGAGCAGTACTTC
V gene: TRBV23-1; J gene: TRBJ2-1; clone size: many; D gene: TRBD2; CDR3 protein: CASSQHVIWTSAYNEQFF; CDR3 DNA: TGCGCCAGCAGTCAACACGTCATCTGGACTAGCGCCTACAATGAGCAGTTCTTC
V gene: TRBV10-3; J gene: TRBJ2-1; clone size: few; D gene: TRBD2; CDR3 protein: CAISEPTSGRDNEQFF; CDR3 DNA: TGTGCCATCAGTGAGCCGACTAGCGGGAGGGATAATGAGCAGTTCTTC
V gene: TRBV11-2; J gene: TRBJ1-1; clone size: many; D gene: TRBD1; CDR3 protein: CASSQFTGGGTEAFF; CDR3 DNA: TGTGCCAGCAGCCAGTTCACAGGGGGCGGCACTGAAGCTTTCTTT
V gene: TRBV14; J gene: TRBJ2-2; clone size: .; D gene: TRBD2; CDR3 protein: CASSQDIMGGPNTGELFF; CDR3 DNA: TGTGCCAGCAGCCAAGATATTATGGGAGGGCCAAACACCGGGGAGCTGTTTTTT
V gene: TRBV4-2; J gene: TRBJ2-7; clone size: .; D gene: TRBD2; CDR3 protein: CASSSGLAGGVDEQYF; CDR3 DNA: TGTGCCAGCAGCAGCGGACTAGCGGGAGGCGTGGACGAGCAGTACTTC
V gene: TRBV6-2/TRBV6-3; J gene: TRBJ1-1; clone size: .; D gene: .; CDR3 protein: CASSALTPIPPGSTEAFF; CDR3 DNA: TGTGCCAGCAGTGCCCTCACACCAATCCCCCCGGGAAGCACTGAAGCTTTCTTT
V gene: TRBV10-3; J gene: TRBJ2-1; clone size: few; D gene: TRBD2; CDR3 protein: CAISGLAGALINNEQFF; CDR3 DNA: TGTGCCATCAGTGGTCTAGCGGGAGCCCTCATAAACAATGAGCAGTTCTTC
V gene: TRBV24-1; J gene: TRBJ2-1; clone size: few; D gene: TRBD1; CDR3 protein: CATSDWGDDRVNEQFF; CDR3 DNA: TGTGCCACCAGTGATTGGGGAGACGACAGGGTCAATGAGCAGTTCTTC
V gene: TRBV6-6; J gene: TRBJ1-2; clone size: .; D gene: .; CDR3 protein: CASSYSGGGAYTF; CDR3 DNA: TGTGCCAGCAGTTACTCTGGGGGAGGTGCCTACACCTTC
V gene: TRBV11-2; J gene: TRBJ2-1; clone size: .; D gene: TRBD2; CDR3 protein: CASSFQLAGGGDNEQFF; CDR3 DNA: TGTGCCAGCAGCTTTCAGCTAGCGGGGGGAGGTGACAATGAGCAGTTCTTC
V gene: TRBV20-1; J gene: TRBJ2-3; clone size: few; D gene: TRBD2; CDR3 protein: CSVSSPSGDFGGYTQYF; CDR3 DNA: TGCAGTGTCAGTTCCCCTAGCGGGGACTTTGGCGGTTATACGCAGTATTTT
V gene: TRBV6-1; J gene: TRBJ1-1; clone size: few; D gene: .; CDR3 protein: CASSRHRGWKNTEAFF; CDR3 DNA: TGTGCCAGCAGTCGTCATAGAGGGTGGAAGAACACTGAAGCTTTCTTT
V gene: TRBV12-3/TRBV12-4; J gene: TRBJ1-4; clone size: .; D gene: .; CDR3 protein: CASSPAEKDREKLFF; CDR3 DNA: TGTGCCAGCAGCCCCGCAGAGAAGGATCGTGAAAAACTGTTTTTT
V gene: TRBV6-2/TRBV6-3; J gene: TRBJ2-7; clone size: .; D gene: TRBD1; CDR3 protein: CASRLYRGPSYEQYF; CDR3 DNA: TGTGCCAGCAGGCTATACAGGGGCCCCTCCTACGAGCAGTACTTC
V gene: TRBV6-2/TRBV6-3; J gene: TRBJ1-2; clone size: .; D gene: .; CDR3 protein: CASSLFGTGLYGYTF; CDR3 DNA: TGTGCCAGCAGCCTCTTCGGTACGGGCCTATATGGCTACACCTTC
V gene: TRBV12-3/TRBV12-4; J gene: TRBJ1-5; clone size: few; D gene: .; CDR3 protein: CASSSRSTGSNQPQHF; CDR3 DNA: TGTGCCAGCAGCTCTCGGTCAACCGGGAGCAATCAGCCCCAGCATTTT
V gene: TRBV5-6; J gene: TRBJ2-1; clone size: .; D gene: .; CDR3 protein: CASSLGDGNEQFF; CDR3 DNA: TGTGCCAGCAGCCTCGGGGACGGCAATGAGCAGTTCTTC
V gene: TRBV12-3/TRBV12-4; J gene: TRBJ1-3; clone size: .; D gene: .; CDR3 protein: CASSLAGARGNTIYF; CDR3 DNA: TGTGCCAGCAGTTTGGCGGGGGCGAGAGGAAACACCATATATTTT
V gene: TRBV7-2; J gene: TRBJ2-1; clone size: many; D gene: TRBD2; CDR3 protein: CASSLAGTSRRYEQFF; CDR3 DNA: TGTGCCAGCAGCTTAGCCGGGACTAGCCGTAGGTATGAGCAGTTCTTC
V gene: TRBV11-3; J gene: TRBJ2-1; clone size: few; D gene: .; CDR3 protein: CASSRSGAVKLGNEQFF; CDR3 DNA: TGTGCCAGCAGCAGATCGGGGGCAGTCAAATTGGGGAATGAGCAGTTCTTC
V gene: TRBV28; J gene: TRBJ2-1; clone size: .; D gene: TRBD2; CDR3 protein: CASSLGLAGMNEQFF; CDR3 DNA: TGTGCCAGCAGTTTGGGGCTAGCGGGGATGAATGAGCAGTTCTTC
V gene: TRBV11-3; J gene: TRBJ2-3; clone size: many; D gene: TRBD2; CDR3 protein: CASSPSGPGGTDTQYF; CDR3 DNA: TGTGCCAGCAGCCCCAGTGGTCCGGGAGGGACAGATACGCAGTATTTT
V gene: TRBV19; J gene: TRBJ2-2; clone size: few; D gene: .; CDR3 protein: CASSMVGIGGELFF; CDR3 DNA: TGTGCCAGTAGTATGGTGGGAATCGGCGGGGAGCTGTTTTTT
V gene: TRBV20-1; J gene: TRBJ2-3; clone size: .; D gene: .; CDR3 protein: CSAIGFTDTQYF; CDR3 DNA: TGCAGTGCTATTGGGTTCACAGATACGCAGTATTTT
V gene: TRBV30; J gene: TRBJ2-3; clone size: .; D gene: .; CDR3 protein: CAWMSVGDTQYF; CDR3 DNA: TGTGCCTGGATGTCGGTTGGAGATACGCAGTATTTT
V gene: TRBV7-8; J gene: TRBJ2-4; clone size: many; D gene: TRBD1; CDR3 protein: CASSRQGLSWDIQYF; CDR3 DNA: TGTGCCAGCAGCCGACAGGGTCTCTCTTGGGACATTCAGTACTTC
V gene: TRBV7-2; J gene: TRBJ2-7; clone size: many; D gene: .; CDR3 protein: CASSLGLPGYEQYF; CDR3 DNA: TGTGCCAGCAGCCTGGGACTGCCGGGCTACGAGCAGTACTTC
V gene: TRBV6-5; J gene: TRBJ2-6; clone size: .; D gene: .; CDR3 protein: CASSLGRRAGANVLTF; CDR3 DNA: TGTGCCAGCAGCCTGGGTAGGAGGGCTGGGGCCAACGTCCTGACTTTC
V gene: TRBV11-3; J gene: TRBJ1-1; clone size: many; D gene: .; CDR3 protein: CASSLDQATPTSTEAFF; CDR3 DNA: TGTGCCAGCAGCTTAGATCAAGCAACGCCGACGAGCACTGAAGCTTTCTTT
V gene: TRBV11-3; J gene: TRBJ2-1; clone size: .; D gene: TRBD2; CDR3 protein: CASSPRTSGRFNHNEQFF; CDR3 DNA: TGTGCCAGCAGCCCCAGGACTAGCGGGAGGTTTAACCACAATGAGCAGTTCTTC
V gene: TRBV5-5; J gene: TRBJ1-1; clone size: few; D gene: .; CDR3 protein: CASSLRGPLLMNTEAFF; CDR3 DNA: TGTGCCAGCAGCTTGCGGGGACCCCTTCTGATGAACACTGAAGCTTTCTTT
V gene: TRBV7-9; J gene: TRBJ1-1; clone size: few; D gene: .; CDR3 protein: CASSSITGSKSEAFF; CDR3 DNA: TGTGCCAGCAGCTCGATTACCGGGAGCAAAAGTGAAGCTTTCTTT